Shown below are 8 T cell receptor beta chains from a single sample sequenced in a study of memory CD4+ T cells and cytomegalovirus serostatus. Produced via immunoSEQ multiplex PCR; TCRdb's table is partial and in-frame only. This table has tens of thousands of clones, roughly 84% appearing once. The sort gate was single viable CD3+CD4+CD8-CD45RO+ cells for memory CD4+ T cells. Sequencing input: memory CD4+ T cells from blood. Receptors were obtained from an adult in good health and CMV-seronegative. Some clones in this sample may be carry-over from other donors' samples.

The chain uses TRBV30 and TRBJ1-2, with 8 nucleotides matching TRBD1. With 5 bases clipped from V and 0 bases from J, the junction kept 5 bases outside the gene matches. The CDR3 loop spans 14 amino acids. In germline, CDR1 is GTSNPN, CDR2 SVGIG (reference sequence). The CDR3 region is CAWSSGQANYGYTF. CDR3 nucleotides: TGTGCCTGGTCGTCGGGACAGGCTAACTATGGCTACACCTTC.

The chain has TRBV19 and TRBJ2-2; D uncertain. This CDR3 has 16 amino acids. CDR1 and CDR2 from the germline V gene are LNHDA and SQIVND (reference sequence). V was clipped by 1 base and J by 2 bases, with 11 bases between them. The chain's CDR3 is CASSIGILDNTGELFF. DNA for the CDR3: TGTGCCAGTAGTATAGGTATCCTCGATAACACCGGGGAGCTGTTTTTT.

The CDR3 loop is CASSGAGGPRTGELFF. The CDR3 DNA sequence: TGTGCCAGCAGTGGTGCGGGAGGGCCTCGCACCGGGGAGCTGTTTTTT. The rearrangement links TRBV5-4 to TRBJ2-2; 9 bases are shared with TRBD2. The germline V gene encodes CDR1 SGHNT and CDR2 YYREEE (reference sequence). This CDR3 comprises 16 residues. Trimming took 5 bases from V and 4 from J; bases not matched to a gene: 9. Supplemented by reference TRBV5-4 and TRBJ2-2, the full variable domain reads ETGVTQSPTHLIKTRGQQVTLRCSSQSGHNTVSWYQQALGQGPQFIFQYYREEENGRGNFPPRFSGLQFPNYSSELNVNALELDDSALYLCASSGAGGPRTGELFFGEGSRLTVL.

This clone was seen a handful of times. The chain combines TRBV6-6 with TRBJ1-2; TRBD1 matches 7 bases. The CDR3 is 11 amino acids. Trimming removed 11 bases from V and 10 bases from J; junction bases left unmatched: 10. Germline CDR1 is MNHNY and CDR2 is SVGAGI (reference sequence). CDR3 sequence reads: CAATWGQSYTF. The CDR3 DNA follows: TGTGCCGCTACCTGGGGACAGTCCTACACCTTC.

V usage is TRBV6-1 and J usage is TRBJ1-2; D call uncertain. Trimming took off 2 bases at V and 0 bases at J, with 16 bases between the two ends. The germline CDR1 and CDR2 sequences are MNHNS and SASEGT. The CDR3 extends over 17 amino acids. The CDR3 DNA reads as TGTGCCAGCAGTGAAACACGGGCCAGAACTCCTAACTATGGCTACACCTTC. Residues: CASSETRARTPNYGYTF.

The V and J genes are TRBV5-8 and TRBJ2-6, with unresolved D. The CDR3 extends over 13 amino acids. Germline lookup yields CDR1 SGHTS and CDR2 YDEGEE. V lost 3 bases and J 4 bases, leaving 5 bases between the germline ends. CDR3 in amino acids: CASSSVGANVLTF. In DNA form, the CDR3 reads TGTGCCAGCAGCTCCGTGGGGGCCAACGTCCTGACTTTC.

The V gene is TRBV7-8, the J gene TRBJ2-1, with 8 bases fitting TRBD1. Germline lookup yields CDR1 SGHVS and CDR2 FQNEAQ. After removal of 4 bases from V and 7 bases from J, the junction contained 3 bases not matched to a gene. The CDR3 is 13 amino acids. The CDR3 DNA reads TGTGCCAGCAGCTCGGACAGGGAAAATGAGCAGTTCTTC. Its translation: CASSSDRENEQFF.

This clone has only a few counts. The chain couples TRBV5-1 to TRBJ2-6; TRBD2 matches 7 bases. With 3 bases clipped from V and 2 bases from J, the junction kept 8 bases outside the gene matches. Germline CDR1 SGHRS, CDR2 YFSETQ. The CDR3 runs to 17 residues. CDR3 residues: CASSSNSREAGANVLTF. CDR3 DNA sequence: TGCGCCAGCAGCTCCAACTCACGGGAGGCTGGGGCCAACGTCCTGACTTTC.